These 24 T cell receptor beta chains came from one sample sequenced in a study of T cells expressing NK-cell markers. TCRdb re-called the 5' RACE reads and gives one entry per CDR3 protein, without DNA. The repertoire table contains about 410,000 distinct CDR3 sequences. Material: blood T cells: a sorted CD56 or NKG2C T cell subset, CD4+ or CD8+ T cells, or bulk PBMC T cells (not recorded which). Receptors were obtained from a woman aged 45 to 65 in good health.

The chain recombines TRBV24-1 with TRBJ2-2. Germline-derived CDR1 and CDR2 are KGHDR and SFDVKD. The CDR3 is 13 amino acids. The CDR3 loop is CATSIESTGELFF.

The chain combines TRBV12-3 or TRBV12-4 with TRBJ2-1. The CDR3 loop spans 15 amino acids. CDR3 sequence: CASSYKDSSYNEQFF.

The genes are TRBV5-1 and TRBJ2-3. Germline CDR1 is SGHRS and CDR2 is YFSETQ. The CDR3 totals 12 residues. This chain's CDR3 is CASSFRTDTQYF.

This chain uses TRBV14 with TRBJ1-2. CDR1 is SGHDN and CDR2 is FVKESK in the germline V gene. The CDR3 is 13 residues long. The CDR3 loop is CASSQDLSGGYTF.

This chain joins TRBV12-3 or TRBV12-4 and TRBJ2-6; TCRdb names TRBD2, which stays unverified in the absence of DNA. The CDR3 consists of 15 residues. The CDR3 sequence is CAARVNPSGANVLTF.

The chain joins TRBV25-1 to TRBJ2-1; the TRBD2 assignment by TCRdb is unverifiable without DNA. There are 15 residues in the CDR3. Germline assignment: CDR1 MGHDK and CDR2 SYGVNS. CDR3 protein: CASSEYRLADNEQFF.

The V and J genes are TRBV14 and TRBJ1-1. Germline CDR1 reads SGHDN; CDR2 reads FVKESK. The CDR3 sequence is 12 residues long. The CDR3 region is CASSQDNPEAFF.

The chain joins TRBV5-1 to TRBJ2-1. This CDR3 spans 14 amino acids. Germline V gene sequence: CDR1 SGHRS, CDR2 YFSETQ. The CDR3 sequence is CASSLGTDLNEQFF.

The chain is built from TRBV4-1 and TRBJ1-1; TCRdb's assignment of TRBD1 cannot be checked, as there is no DNA. CDR1 and CDR2 from the germline V gene are MGHRA and YSYEKL. This CDR3 contains 15 residues. CDR3 amino acids: CASSQGMARGTEAFF.

This chain uses TRBV20-1 with TRBJ1-6; absent DNA, TCRdb's TRBD1 call cannot be checked. CDR3 length equals 14 residues. Germline CDR1 is DFQATT and CDR2 is SNEGSKA (reference sequence). The CDR3 spells CSAGGETYNSPLHF.

CDR3 protein: CSVKKAGATDTQYF. The chain carries TRBV29-1 and TRBJ2-3; with no DNA, the TCRdb D assignment of TRBD2 cannot be verified. The CDR3 runs to 14 residues. The germline gives CDR1 SQVTM, CDR2 ANQGSEA.

The chain has TRBV20-1 and TRBJ1-1. CDR3 length: 13 residues. Germline values: CDR1 DFQATT, CDR2 SNEGSKA (reference sequence). This CDR3 is CSASKGKNTEAFF.

The chain links TRBV14 to TRBJ2-6; TCRdb gives TRBD1 as the D gene, but with no DNA this cannot be confirmed. Germline lookup yields CDR1 SGHDN and CDR2 FVKESK. The CDR3 sequence is 17 residues long. CDR3 sequence reads: CASSRDRRLAGANVLTF.

V and J are TRBV20-1 and TRBJ1-1. This CDR3 contains 14 residues. Per germline, CDR1 DFQATT and CDR2 SNEGSKA (reference sequence). The CDR3 spells CSARDYRGTAEAFF.

The chain couples TRBV3-1 to TRBJ2-5; TCRdb's D call of TRBD2 is untestable without DNA. The germline V gene encodes CDR1 LGHDT and CDR2 YNNKEL (reference sequence). The CDR3 length is 17 residues. CDR3 loop: CASSRRTGETVQETQYF.

The CDR3 loop reads CSASARVGELFF. The chain is built from TRBV20-1 and TRBJ2-2; absent DNA, TCRdb's TRBD2 call cannot be checked. Germline values: CDR1 DFQATT, CDR2 SNEGSKA (reference sequence). The CDR3 extends over 12 amino acids.

The rearrangement joins TRBV5-6 to TRBJ2-3. The CDR3 extends over 12 amino acids. The germline gives CDR1 SGHDT, CDR2 YYEEEE. The CDR3 loop is CASSFPSHTQYF.

The chain couples TRBV5-1 to TRBJ2-1; with no DNA, the TCRdb D assignment of TRBD2 cannot be verified. This CDR3 is 15 amino acids long. The germline V gene encodes CDR1 SGHRS and CDR2 YFSETQ. The CDR3 protein is CASSLSGTSYNEQFF. Filled out from reference TRBV5-1 and TRBJ2-1, the complete variable domain reads KAGVTQTPRYLIKTRGQQVTLSCSPISGHRSVSWYQQTPGQGLQFLFEYFSETQRNKGNFPGRFSGRQFSNSRSEMNVSTLELGDSALYLCASSLSGTSYNEQFFGPGTRLTVL.

The chain combines TRBV7-2 with TRBJ2-5; the D call from TCRdb, TRBD2, cannot be confirmed without DNA. Germline CDR1 reads SGHTA; CDR2 reads FQGNSA. The CDR3 extends over 15 amino acids. The CDR3 loop is CASSPLADGSETQYF. Full variable domain (outside the CDR3, taken from reference TRBV7-2 and TRBJ2-5): GAGVSQSPSNKVTEKGKDVELRCDPISGHTALYWYRQSLGQGLEFLIYFQGNSAPDKSGLPSDRFSAERTGGSVSTLTIQRTQQEDSAVYLCASSPLADGSETQYFGPGTRLLVL.

This rearrangement joins TRBV5-1 to TRBJ1-1; the D call from TCRdb, TRBD1, cannot be confirmed without DNA. The CDR3 has 15 amino acids. CDR1 and CDR2 from the germline V gene are SGHRS and YFSETQ. The CDR3: CASSVGGEVNTEAFF.

The chain joins TRBV27 to TRBJ2-7; TCRdb's D call, TRBD1, is unchecked because there is no DNA. The CDR3 length is 14 residues. Germline CDR1 and CDR2: MNHEY and SMNVEV (reference sequence). The CDR3: CASSTRGGTYEQYF.

The rearrangement uses TRBV20-1 and TRBJ2-1; TCRdb's D call of TRBD2 is untestable without DNA. Germline V gives CDR1 DFQATT, CDR2 SNEGSKA (reference sequence). The CDR3 runs 13 residues. CDR3 in amino acids: CSAPNSLHNEQFF.

Here the CDR3 reads CASDASAGELFF. The rearrangement links TRBV28 to TRBJ2-2. Germline V gives CDR1 MDHEN, CDR2 SYDVKM. The CDR3 is 12 residues long.

The rearrangement joins TRBV20-1 to TRBJ2-1; the D gene TCRdb calls, TRBD1, cannot be checked with no DNA. This CDR3 spans 16 amino acids. Germline CDR1 DFQATT, CDR2 SNEGSKA (reference sequence). CDR3 in amino acids: CSAPDGSVSSYNEQFF.